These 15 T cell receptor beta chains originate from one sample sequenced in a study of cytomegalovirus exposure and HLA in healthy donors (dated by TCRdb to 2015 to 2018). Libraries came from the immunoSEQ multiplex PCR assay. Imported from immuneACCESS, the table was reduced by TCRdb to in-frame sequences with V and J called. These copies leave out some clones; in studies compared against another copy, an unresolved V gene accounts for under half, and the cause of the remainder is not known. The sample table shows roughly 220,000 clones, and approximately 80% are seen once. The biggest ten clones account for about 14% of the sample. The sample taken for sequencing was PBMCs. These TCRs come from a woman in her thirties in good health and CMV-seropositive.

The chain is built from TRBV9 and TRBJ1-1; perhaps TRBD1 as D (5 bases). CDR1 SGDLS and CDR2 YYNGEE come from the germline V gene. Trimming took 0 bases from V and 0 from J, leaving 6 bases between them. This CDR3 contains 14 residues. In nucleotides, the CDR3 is TGTGCCAGCAGCGTAGGGGGGATGAACACTGAAGCTTTCTTT. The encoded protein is CASSVGGMNTEAFF. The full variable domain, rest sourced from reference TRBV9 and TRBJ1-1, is DSGVTQTPKHLITATGQRVTLRCSPRSGDLSVYWYQQSLDQGLQFLIQYYNGEERAKGNILERFSAQQFPDLHSELNLSSLELGDSALYFCASSVGGMNTEAFFGQGTRLTVV.

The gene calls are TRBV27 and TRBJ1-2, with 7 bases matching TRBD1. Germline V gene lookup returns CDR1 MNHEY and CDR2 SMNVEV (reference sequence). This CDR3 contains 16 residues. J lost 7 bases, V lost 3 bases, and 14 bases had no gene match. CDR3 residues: CASSFTTTGLAAGYTF. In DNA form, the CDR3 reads TGTGCCAGCAGTTTTACAACGACAGGGTTGGCGGCTGGCTACACCTTC.

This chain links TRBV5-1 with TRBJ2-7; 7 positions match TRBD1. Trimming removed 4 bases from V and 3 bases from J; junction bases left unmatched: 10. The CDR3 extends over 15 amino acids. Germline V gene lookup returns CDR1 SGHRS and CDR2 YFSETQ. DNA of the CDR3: TGCGCCAGCAGCCAAGACCCACAGGGGATCTACGAGCAGTACTTC. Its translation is CASSQDPQGIYEQYF.

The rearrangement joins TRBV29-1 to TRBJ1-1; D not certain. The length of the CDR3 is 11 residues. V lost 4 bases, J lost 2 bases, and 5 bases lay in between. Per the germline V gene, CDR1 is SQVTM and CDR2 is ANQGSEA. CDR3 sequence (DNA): TGCAGCGTTGGCAGTAACACTGAAGCTTTCTTT. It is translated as CSVGSNTEAFF.

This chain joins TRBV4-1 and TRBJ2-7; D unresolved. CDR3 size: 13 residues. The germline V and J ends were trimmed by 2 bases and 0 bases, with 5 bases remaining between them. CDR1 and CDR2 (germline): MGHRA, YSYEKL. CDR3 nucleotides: TGCGCCAGCAGCCAACAGATCTCCTACGAGCAGTACTTC. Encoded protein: CASSQQISYEQYF.

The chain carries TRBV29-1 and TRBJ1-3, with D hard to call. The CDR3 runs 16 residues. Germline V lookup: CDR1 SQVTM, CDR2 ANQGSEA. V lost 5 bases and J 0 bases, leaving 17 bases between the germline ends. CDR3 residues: CSVLGMGPDSGNTIYF. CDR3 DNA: TGCAGCGTTTTGGGGATGGGCCCTGACTCTGGAAACACCATATATTTT.

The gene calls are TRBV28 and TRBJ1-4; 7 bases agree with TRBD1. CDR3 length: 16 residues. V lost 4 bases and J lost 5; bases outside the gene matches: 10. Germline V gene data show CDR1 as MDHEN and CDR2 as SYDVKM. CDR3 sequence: CASSWGERGLNEKLFF. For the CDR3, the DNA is TGTGCCAGCAGTTGGGGGGAGAGGGGGCTCAATGAAAAACTGTTTTTT.

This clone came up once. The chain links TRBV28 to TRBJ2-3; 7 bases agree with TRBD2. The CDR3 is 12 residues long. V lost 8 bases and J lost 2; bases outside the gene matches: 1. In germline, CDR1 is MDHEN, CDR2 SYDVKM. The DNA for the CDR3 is TGTGCCAGCGGGAGGGACACAGATACGCAGTATTTT. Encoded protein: CASGRDTDTQYF.

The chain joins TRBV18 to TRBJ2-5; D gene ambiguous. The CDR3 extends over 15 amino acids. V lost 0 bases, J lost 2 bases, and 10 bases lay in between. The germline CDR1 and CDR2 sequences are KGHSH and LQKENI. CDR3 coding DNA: TGTGCCAGCTCACCACCGCGACCGCAGCAAGAGACCCAGTACTTC. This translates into CASSPPRPQQETQYF. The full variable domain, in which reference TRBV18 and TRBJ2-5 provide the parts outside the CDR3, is NAGVMQNPRHLVRRRGQEARLRCSPMKGHSHVYWYRQLPEEGLKFMVYLQKENIIDESGMPKERFSAEFPKEGPSILRIQQVVRGDSAAYFCASSPPRPQQETQYFGPGTRLLVL.

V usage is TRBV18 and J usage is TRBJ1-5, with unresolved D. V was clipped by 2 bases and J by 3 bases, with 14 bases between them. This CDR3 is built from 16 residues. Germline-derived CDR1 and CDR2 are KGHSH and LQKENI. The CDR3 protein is CASSPYTRATNQPQHF. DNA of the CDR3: TGTGCCAGCTCACCATATACCCGAGCCACCAATCAGCCCCAGCATTTT. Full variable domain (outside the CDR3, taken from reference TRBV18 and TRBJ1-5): NAGVMQNPRHLVRRRGQEARLRCSPMKGHSHVYWYRQLPEEGLKFMVYLQKENIIDESGMPKERFSAEFPKEGPSILRIQQVVRGDSAAYFCASSPYTRATNQPQHFGDGTRLSIL.

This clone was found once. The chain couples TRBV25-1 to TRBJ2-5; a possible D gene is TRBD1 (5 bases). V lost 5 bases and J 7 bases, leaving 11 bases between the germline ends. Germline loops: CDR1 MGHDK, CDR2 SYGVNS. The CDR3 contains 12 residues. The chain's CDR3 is CASSPGQGTQYF. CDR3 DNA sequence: TGTGCCAGCAGTCCAGGGCAGGGGACCCAGTACTTC.

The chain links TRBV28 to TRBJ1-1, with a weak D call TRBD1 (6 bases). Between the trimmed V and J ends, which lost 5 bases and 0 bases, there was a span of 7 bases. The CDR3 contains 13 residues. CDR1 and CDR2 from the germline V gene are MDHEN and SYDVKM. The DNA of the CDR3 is TGTGCCAGCAGTCGGACAGTGAACACTGAAGCTTTCTTT. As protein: CASSRTVNTEAFF.

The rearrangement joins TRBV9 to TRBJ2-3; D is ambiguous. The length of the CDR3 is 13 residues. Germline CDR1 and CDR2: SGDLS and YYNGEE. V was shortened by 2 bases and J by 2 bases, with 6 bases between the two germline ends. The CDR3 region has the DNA TGTGCCAGCAGCGTTAGAGACACAGATACGCAGTATTTT. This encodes CASSVRDTDTQYF.

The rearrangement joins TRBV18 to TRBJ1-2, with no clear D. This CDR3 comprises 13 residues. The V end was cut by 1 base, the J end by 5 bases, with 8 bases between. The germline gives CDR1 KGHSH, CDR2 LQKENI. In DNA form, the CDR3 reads TGTGCCAGCTCACCACAGGGAAATTATGGCTACACCTTC. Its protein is CASSPQGNYGYTF.

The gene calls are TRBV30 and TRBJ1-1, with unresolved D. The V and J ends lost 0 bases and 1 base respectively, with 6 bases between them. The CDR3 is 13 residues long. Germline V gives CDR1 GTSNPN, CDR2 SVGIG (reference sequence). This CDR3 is CAWSVSANTEAFF. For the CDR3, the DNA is TGTGCCTGGAGTGTGTCTGCGAACACTGAAGCTTTCTTT.